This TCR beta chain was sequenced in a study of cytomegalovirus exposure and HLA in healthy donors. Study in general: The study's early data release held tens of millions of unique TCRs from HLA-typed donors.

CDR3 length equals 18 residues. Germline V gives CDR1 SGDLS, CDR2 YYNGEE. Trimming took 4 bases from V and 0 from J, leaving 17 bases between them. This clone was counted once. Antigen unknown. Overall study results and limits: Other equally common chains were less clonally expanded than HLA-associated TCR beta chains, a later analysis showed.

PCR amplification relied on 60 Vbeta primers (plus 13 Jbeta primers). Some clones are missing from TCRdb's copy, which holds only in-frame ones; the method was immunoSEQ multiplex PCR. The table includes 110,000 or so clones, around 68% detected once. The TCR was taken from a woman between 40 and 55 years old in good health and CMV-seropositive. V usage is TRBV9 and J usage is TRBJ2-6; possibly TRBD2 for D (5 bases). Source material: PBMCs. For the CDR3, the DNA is TGTGCCAGCAGCTTCCGGACTGCGACTTCCTCTGGGGCCAACGTCCTGACTTTC. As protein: CASSFRTATSSGANVLTF.